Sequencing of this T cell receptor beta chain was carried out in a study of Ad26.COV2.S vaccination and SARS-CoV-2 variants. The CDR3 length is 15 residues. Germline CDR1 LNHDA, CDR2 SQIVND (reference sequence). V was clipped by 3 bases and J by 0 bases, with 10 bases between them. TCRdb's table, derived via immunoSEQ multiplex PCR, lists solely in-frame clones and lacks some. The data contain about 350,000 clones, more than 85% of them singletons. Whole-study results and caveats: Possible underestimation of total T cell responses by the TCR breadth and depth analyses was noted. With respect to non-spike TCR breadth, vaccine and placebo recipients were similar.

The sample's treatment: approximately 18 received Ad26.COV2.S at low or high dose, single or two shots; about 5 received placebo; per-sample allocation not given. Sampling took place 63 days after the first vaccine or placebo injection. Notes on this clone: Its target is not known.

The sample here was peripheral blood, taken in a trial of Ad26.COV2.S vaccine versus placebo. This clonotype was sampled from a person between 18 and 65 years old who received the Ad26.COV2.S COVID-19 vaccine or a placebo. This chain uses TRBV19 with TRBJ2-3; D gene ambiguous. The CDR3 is CASSMQAASTDTQYF. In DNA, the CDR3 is TGTGCCAGTAGTATGCAGGCAGCTAGCACAGATACGCAGTATTTT.